This entry lists 14 T cell receptor beta chains sequenced from one sample in a study of control samples from healthy donors and cancer patients. Method: immunoSEQ multiplex PCR; TCRdb's copy keeps in-frame clones and lacks some. The sample lists about 130,000 clones, 80% to 95% seen once, with 2% to 2.5% in the top ten. The source material was blood. These TCRs come from a man younger than 30 in good health.

This sequence joins TRBV9 and TRBJ2-1, with D tentatively TRBD1 (6 bases). This CDR3 region has 13 residues. With 3 bases removed from V and 5 bases from J, the gap between germline ends came to 9 bases. CDR1 is SGDLS and CDR2 is YYNGEE in the germline V gene. CDR3: CASSGRQDNEQFF. In DNA form, the CDR3 reads TGTGCCAGCAGCGGTCGACAGGACAATGAGCAGTTCTTC.

The chain combines TRBV15 with TRBJ2-7; D might be TRBD1 (6 bases). The CDR3 length is 14 residues. V was shortened by 2 bases and J by 5 bases, with 13 bases between the two germline ends. Per germline, CDR1 LNHNV and CDR2 YYDKDF (reference sequence). CDR3 sequence (DNA): TGTGCCACCAGCAGACTCCAGGGGACCCACGAGCAGTACGTC. It specifies CATSRLQGTHEQYV.

This sequence joins TRBV19 and TRBJ1-1; TRBD1 matches at 7 bases. Trimming removed 6 bases from V and 7 bases from J; junction bases left unmatched: 14. This CDR3 region has 15 residues. The germline V gene has CDR1 LNHDA and CDR2 SQIVND (reference sequence). DNA of the CDR3: TGTGCCAGTAGGACCCCTTACACAGGGGCAATTGAAGCTTTCTTT. It encodes CASRTPYTGAIEAFF.

The rearrangement links TRBV2 to TRBJ1-1; D remains unclear. This CDR3 region has 12 residues. The germline V and J ends were trimmed by 6 bases and 6 bases, with 11 bases remaining between them. Germline CDR1 reads SNHLY; CDR2 reads FYNNEI. The CDR3 loop is CASSPLASEAFF. Here the CDR3 DNA reads TGTGCCAGCAGCCCTCTGGCTTCTGAAGCTTTCTTT. The entire variable domain, with the rest obtained from reference TRBV2 and TRBJ1-1, is as follows: EPEVTQTPSHQVTQMGQEVILRCVPISNHLYFYWYRQILGQKVEFLVSFYNNEISEKSEIFDDQFSVERPDGSNFTLKIRSTKLEDSAMYFCASSPLASEAFFGQGTRLTVV.

This chain joins TRBV7-2 and TRBJ1-4; D gene unclear. Germline CDR1 and CDR2: SGHTA and FQGNSA. The CDR3 loop spans 13 amino acids. Trimming removed 2 bases from V and 8 bases from J, with 9 bases in between. The DNA of the CDR3 is TGTGCCAGCAGCTTACGGGGTGAGGAAAAACTGTTTTTT. It codes for CASSLRGEEKLFF. Looking up the rest from reference TRBV7-2 and TRBJ1-4 gives the full variable domain: GAGVSQSPSNKVTEKGKDVELRCDPISGHTALYWYRQSLGQGLEFLIYFQGNSAPDKSGLPSDRFSAERTGGSVSTLTIQRTQQEDSAVYLCASSLRGEEKLFFGSGTQLSVL.

The chain combines TRBV7-9 with TRBJ1-5; D is ambiguous. This CDR3 is built from 13 residues. The germline gives CDR1 SEHNR, CDR2 FQNEAQ (reference sequence). V was pared by 5 bases and J by 5 bases, with 10 bases between. The CDR3 here is CASSPDLDQPQHF. The CDR3 region has the DNA TGTGCCAGCAGCCCCGATCTGGATCAGCCCCAGCATTTT.

V and J are TRBV28 and TRBJ1-6; 7 bases align to TRBD1. Germline trimming cut 5 bases from V and 10 bases from J; bases unmatched to any gene: 17. Germline CDR1 MDHEN, CDR2 SYDVKM. This CDR3 comprises 17 residues. CDR3 region: CASSASMTGRIGSPLHF. CDR3 in DNA: TGTGCCAGCAGTGCCAGCATGACAGGGAGAATCGGGTCACCCCTCCACTTT. The variable domain in full, completed from reference TRBV28 and TRBJ1-6, reads DVKVTQSSRYLVKRTGEKVFLECVQDMDHENMFWYRQDPGLGLRLIYFSYDVKMKEKGDIPEGYSVSREKKERFSLILESASTNQTSMYLCASSASMTGRIGSPLHFGNGTRLTVT.

This chain uses TRBV11-2 with TRBJ2-2, with TRBD1 as a possible D gene (6 bases). V was shortened by 3 bases and J by 5 bases, with 7 bases between the two germline ends. This CDR3 has 13 amino acids. Germline assignment: CDR1 SGHAT and CDR2 FQNNGV. CDR3 sequence reads: CASSFTGTGELFF. The CDR3, as DNA: TGTGCCAGCAGCTTTACAGGGACCGGGGAGCTGTTTTTT. The entire variable domain, with the rest obtained from reference TRBV11-2 and TRBJ2-2, is as follows: EAGVAQSPRYKIIEKRQSVAFWCNPISGHATLYWYQQILGQGPKLLIQFQNNGVVDDSQLPKDRFSAERLKGVDSTLKIQPAKLEDSAVYLCASSFTGTGELFFGEGSRLTVL.

The V call is TRBV18, the J call TRBJ1-1; D might be TRBD1 (6 bases). The length of the CDR3 is 13 residues. The V end was cut by 3 bases, the J end by 7 bases, with 12 bases between. Germline V lookup: CDR1 KGHSH, CDR2 LQKENI. The chain's CDR3 is CASSPNREGEAFF. The CDR3 bases are TGTGCCAGCTCACCGAACAGGGAAGGTGAAGCTTTCTTT.

The chain combines TRBV7-2 with TRBJ2-3; 7 positions match TRBD1. CDR3 size: 15 residues. V lost 5 bases and J lost 6; bases outside the gene matches: 11. Germline CDR1 is SGHTA and CDR2 is FQGNSA. The CDR3 is CASSRADRSEDTQYF. DNA of the CDR3: TGTGCCAGCAGCAGGGCGGACAGGTCAGAGGATACGCAGTATTTT.

V gene TRBV19 combines with J gene TRBJ1-2, with 7 nucleotides matching TRBD1. Germline V gene data show CDR1 as LNHDA and CDR2 as SQIVND (reference sequence). The J segment lost 5 bases and the V segment lost 3 bases, leaving 12 bases of the junction unmatched. The CDR3 extends over 16 amino acids. The DNA of the CDR3 is TGTGCCAGTAGTATCCCGGGACAGAGATCGCCTTATGGCTACACCTTC. This gives the protein CASSIPGQRSPYGYTF. Full variable domain (missing parts from reference TRBV19 and TRBJ1-2): DGGITQSPKYLFRKEGQNVTLSCEQNLNHDAMYWYRQDPGQGLRLIYYSQIVNDFQKGDIAEGYSVSREKKESFPLTVTSAQKNPTAFYLCASSIPGQRSPYGYTFGSGTRLTVV.

J is TRBJ2-3 and V is TRBV28, with 10 bases lining up with TRBD2. Germline CDR1 is MDHEN and CDR2 is SYDVKM. CDR3 length: 16 amino acids. V lost 2 bases, J lost 2 bases, and 4 bases stayed unmatched. The CDR3 DNA is TGTGCCAGCAGTTTACTAGCGGGGGAATTCACAGATACGCAGTATTTT. It is translated as CASSLLAGEFTDTQYF.

This chain links TRBV11-3 with TRBJ2-2; D unresolved. The CDR3 extends over 13 amino acids. Germline loops: CDR1 SGHNT, CDR2 YENEEA. V was trimmed by 1 base and J by 4 bases, leaving 4 bases between them. For the CDR3, the DNA is TGTGCCAGCAGCTTAGTATCCACCGGGGAGCTGTTTTTT. Its protein is CASSLVSTGELFF.

CDR3 sequence: CASSQDPQGVVNYGYTF. The CDR3 bases are TGTGCCAGCAGCCAAGATCCCCAGGGGGTTGTTAACTATGGCTACACCTTC. The V gene is TRBV4-2, the J gene TRBJ1-2; TRBD1 aligns across 7 bases. The length of the CDR3 is 17 residues. Germline CDR1 is LGHNA and CDR2 is YNFKEQ. V gave up 0 bases and J gave up 1 base; unmatched junction bases: 8.